The rows below give T cell receptor beta chains drawn from one sample of a study of shared clonotypes between healthy human individuals. Sequenced by immunoSEQ multiplex PCR; TCRdb stores in-frame clones only, minus some. The sample holds approximately 620,000 clones; almost 97% are singletons and the top ten take about 0.06%. Material: naive CD4+ T cells sorted from blood. These receptors originate from a woman under 40 in good health. Both conserved end residues are part of each CDR3. The order of the fields is D gene, V gene, J gene, clone size, CDR3 protein, CDR3 DNA. A D gene is named only where the DNA matches it firmly. A row's size may be missing; if present it is once, few, many or a size class.

-	TRBV19	TRBJ2-5	-	CASGGQETQYF	TGTGCCAGTGGTGGGCAAGAGACCCAGTACTTC
-	TRBV11-1	TRBJ2-7	once	CASSLEDSPGSYEQYF	TGTGCCAGCAGCTTAGAGGACTCCCCAGGCTCCTACGAGCAGTACTTC
-	TRBV7-3	TRBJ2-1	-	CASSLTAHGFAYNEQFF	TGTGCCAGCAGCTTAACGGCCCACGGGTTCGCTTACAATGAGCAGTTCTTC
TRBD1	TRBV11-2	TRBJ2-3	-	CASSRGTGATLQYF	TGTGCCAGCAGCCGGGGGACAGGCGCGACGCTGCAGTATTTT
TRBD2	TRBV2	TRBJ2-2	-	CASSSNPSERAGGSNTGELFF	TGTGCCAGCAGTTCAAACCCATCCGAACGTGCGGGAGGCTCGAACACCGGGGAGCTGTTTTTT
-	TRBV5-1	TRBJ2-7	-	CASSIFLGAGYEQYF	TGCGCCAGCAGCATTTTCCTCGGGGCTGGCTACGAGCAGTACTTC
-	TRBV27	TRBJ1-5	-	CASSYRDNQPQHF	TGTGCCAGCAGTTATAGGGACAATCAGCCCCAGCATTTT
-	TRBV28	TRBJ1-2	-	CASSPPGGGNYGYTF	TGTGCCAGCAGCCCCCCTGGGGGGGGAAACTATGGCTACACCTTC
-	TRBV11-2	TRBJ2-5	-	CASSLLGAQGETQYF	TGTGCCAGCAGCTTACTCGGGGCCCAGGGAGAGACCCAGTACTTC
TRBD2	TRBV6-5	TRBJ2-7	-	CASSYSTGGPHEQYF	TGTGCCAGCAGTTACTCGACGGGAGGGCCTCACGAGCAGTACTTC
TRBD2	TRBV5-1	TRBJ2-7	-	CASSLQVRGDEQYF	TGCGCCAGCAGCTTACAGGTCCGGGGGGACGAGCAGTACTTC
-	TRBV28	TRBJ2-1	-	CAIDQGVSNEQFF	TGTGCCATCGACCAAGGAGTCTCTAATGAGCAGTTCTTC
-	TRBV25-1	TRBJ2-3	-	CASHEVDTQYF	TGTGCCAGTCATGAGGTGGATACGCAGTATTTT
-	TRBV6-4	TRBJ1-2	-	CASSFEGTYGYTF	TGTGCCAGCAGTTTCGAGGGTACCTATGGCTACACCTTC
-	TRBV7-9	TRBJ2-1	-	CASSPLGKPYNEQFF	TGTGCCAGCAGCCCCCTGGGCAAACCCTACAATGAGCAGTTCTTC
TRBD1	TRBV29-1	TRBJ2-1	-	CSVGQGAGEQFF	TGCAGCGTTGGACAGGGGGCTGGTGAGCAGTTCTTC
-	TRBV5-6	TRBJ2-2	once	CASSFLIFNTGELFF	TGTGCCAGCAGCTTTCTAATATTCAACACCGGGGAGCTGTTTTTT
-	TRBV11-3	TRBJ2-1	-	CASSLTGTYNEQFF	TGTGCCAGCAGCTTAACAGGGACCTACAATGAGCAGTTCTTC
-	TRBV6-5	TRBJ1-2	-	CASSYRATILPLF	TGTGCCAGCAGTTACCGGGCCACCATTCTTCCCCTCTTC
TRBD1	TRBV28	TRBJ2-7	once	CASSPHRGRAAYEQYF	TGTGCCAGCAGTCCCCACAGGGGGCGAGCAGCCTACGAGCAGTACTTC
TRBD2	TRBV25-1	TRBJ2-3	once	CASSEEPAGWTDTQYF	TGTGCCAGCAGTGAAGAGCCAGCGGGATGGACAGATACGCAGTATTTT
-	TRBV23-1	TRBJ2-7	-	CASRGGTSLNEQYF	TGCGCCAGCAGGGGGGGGACATCCCTTAACGAGCAGTACTTC
-	TRBV15	TRBJ2-7	once	CATSRERAYEQYF	TGTGCCACCAGCAGAGAAAGGGCCTACGAGCAGTACTTC
-	TRBV9	TRBJ2-5	once	CASSVAERGVTGEQYF	TGTGCCAGCAGCGTAGCTGAAAGGGGTGTCACGGGAGAGCAGTACTTC
TRBD1	TRBV10-3	TRBJ1-2	-	CAIRADRGYGYTF	TGTGCCATCAGGGCGGACAGGGGCTATGGCTACACCTTC
-	TRBV7-2	TRBJ2-6	-	CASSLARGWGSGANVLTF	TGTGCCAGCAGCTTAGCGCGGGGTTGGGGCTCTGGGGCCAACGTCCTGACTTTC
-	TRBV6-5	TRBJ1-3	-	CASGSGNTIYF	TGTGCCAGCGGTTCTGGAAACACCATATATTTT
-	TRBV19	TRBJ1-5	-	CASRLQGASNQPQHF	TGTGCCAGTAGACTCCAGGGAGCGAGCAATCAGCCCCAGCATTTT
-	TRBV28	TRBJ1-2	-	CASSWQGYGYTF	TGTGCCAGCAGTTGGCAGGGCTATGGCTACACCTTC
-	TRBV28	TRBJ1-5	-	CASKRGNQPQHF	TGTGCCAGCAAGAGAGGGAATCAGCCCCAGCATTTT
TRBD1	TRBV5-1	TRBJ2-2	-	CASSSGQGLGELFF	TGCGCCAGCAGCTCGGGACAGGGTTTAGGGGAGCTGTTTTTT
TRBD1	TRBV11-3	TRBJ2-1	many	CASSWTGTGSSNEQFF	TGTGCCAGCAGCTGGACCGGGACAGGGAGTTCTAATGAGCAGTTCTTC
-	TRBV7-9	TRBJ2-7	-	CASSPTGLGLLEQYF	TGTGCCAGCAGCCCGACAGGCCTAGGACTGCTCGAGCAGTACTTC
TRBD2	TRBV19	TRBJ2-7	-	CASSTLAGGEQYF	TGTGCCAGTAGTACACTAGCGGGAGGCGAGCAGTACTTC
-	TRBV6-5	TRBJ2-3	-	CASSYSKTRGTDTQYF	TGTGCCAGCAGTTACTCGAAGACCCGGGGCACAGATACGCAGTATTTT
TRBD2	TRBV2	TRBJ2-1	-	CASRLSSGRYADFYNEQFF	TGTGCCAGCAGACTATCTAGCGGGAGGTACGCCGACTTCTACAATGAGCAGTTCTTC
-	TRBV20-1	TRBJ1-1	-	CSAKGNTEAFF	TGCAGTGCTAAGGGGAACACTGAAGCTTTCTTT
-	TRBV11-2	TRBJ2-2	-	CASSPRRGQLGGELFF	TGTGCCAGCAGCCCAAGACGGGGCCAATTAGGCGGGGAGCTGTTTTTT
-	TRBV6-5	TRBJ2-7	once	CAAGNGRREQYF	TGTGCCGCTGGTAACGGGCGTCGCGAGCAGTACTTC
-	TRBV9	TRBJ1-2	-	CASRRGGYYGYTF	TGTGCCAGCAGAAGGGGAGGTTACTATGGCTACACCTTC